This T cell receptor (beta chain) stems from a study of long-term antiretroviral therapy in people with HIV. The immunoSEQ assay was v3.0, run at survey level. The protocol was immunoSEQ multiplex PCR, while the TCRdb copy is restricted to in-frame clones and leaves out a portion. The table includes 30,000 to 40,000 clones, about 83% detected once. This clone was detected a few times. V shed 0 bases and J 5 bases; nucleotides not matched to a gene: 3. The CDR3 extends over 15 amino acids. From germline, CDR1 is SGHKS and CDR2 YYEKEE (reference sequence). The chain links TRBV5-5 to TRBJ1-5; 9 nucleotides match TRBD1. This receptor was taken from a woman aged 45-65 years with HIV. The sequencing here drew on unsorted PBMCs, taken 2 years after starting antiretroviral therapy. The CDR3 nucleotides read TGTGCCAGCAGCTTGGTGGACAGGGGATATCAGCCCCAGCATTTT. It yields the protein CASSLVDRGYQPQHF. Filled out from reference TRBV5-5 and TRBJ1-5, the complete variable domain reads DAGVTQSPTHLIKTRGQQVTLRCSPISGHKSVSWYQQVLGQGPQFIFQYYEKEERGRGNFPDRFSARQFPNYSSELNVNALLLGDSALYLCASSLVDRGYQPQHFGDGTRLSIL.